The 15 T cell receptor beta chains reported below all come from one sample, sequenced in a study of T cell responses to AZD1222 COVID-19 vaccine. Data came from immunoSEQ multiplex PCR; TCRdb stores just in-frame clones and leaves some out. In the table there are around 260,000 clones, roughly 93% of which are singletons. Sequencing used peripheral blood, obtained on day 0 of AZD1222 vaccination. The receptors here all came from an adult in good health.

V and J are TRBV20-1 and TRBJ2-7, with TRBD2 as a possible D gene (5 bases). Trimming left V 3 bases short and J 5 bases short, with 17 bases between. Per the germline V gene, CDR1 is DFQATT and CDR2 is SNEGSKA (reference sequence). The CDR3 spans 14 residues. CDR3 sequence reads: CSASLGSRWDEQYF. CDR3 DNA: TGCAGTGCTAGTTTAGGGAGCCGTTGGGACGAGCAGTACTTC.

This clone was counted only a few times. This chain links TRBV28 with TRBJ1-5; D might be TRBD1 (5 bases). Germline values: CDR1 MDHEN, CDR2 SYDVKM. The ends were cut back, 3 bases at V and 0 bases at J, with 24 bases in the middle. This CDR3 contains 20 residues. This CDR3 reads CASSLSMGLGSLYSNQPQHF. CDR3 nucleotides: TGTGCCAGCAGTTTGAGCATGGGGCTCGGTTCTCTTTATAGCAATCAGCCCCAGCATTTT.

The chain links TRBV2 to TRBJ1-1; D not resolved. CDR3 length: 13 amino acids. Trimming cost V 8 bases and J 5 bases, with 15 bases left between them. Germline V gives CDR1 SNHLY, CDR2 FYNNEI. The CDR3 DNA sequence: TGTGCCAGCGGTCGAGAGAGTATTACTGAAGCTTTCTTT. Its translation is CASGRESITEAFF.

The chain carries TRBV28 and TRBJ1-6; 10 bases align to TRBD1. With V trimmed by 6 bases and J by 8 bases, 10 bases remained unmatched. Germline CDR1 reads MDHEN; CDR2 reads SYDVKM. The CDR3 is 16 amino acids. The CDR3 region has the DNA TGTGCCAGCAGCAAACGGACAGGGGGTGAAGATTCACCCCTCCACTTT. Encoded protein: CASSKRTGGEDSPLHF. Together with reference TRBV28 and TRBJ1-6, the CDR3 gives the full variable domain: DVKVTQSSRYLVKRTGEKVFLECVQDMDHENMFWYRQDPGLGLRLIYFSYDVKMKEKGDIPEGYSVSREKKERFSLILESASTNQTSMYLCASSKRTGGEDSPLHFGNGTRLTVT.

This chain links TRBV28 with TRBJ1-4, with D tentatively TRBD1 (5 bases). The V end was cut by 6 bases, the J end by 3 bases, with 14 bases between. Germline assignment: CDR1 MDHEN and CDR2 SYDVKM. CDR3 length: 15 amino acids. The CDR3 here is CASRSRGEANEKLFF. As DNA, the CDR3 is TGTGCCAGCAGGTCTCGGGGGGAAGCTAATGAAAAACTGTTTTTT.

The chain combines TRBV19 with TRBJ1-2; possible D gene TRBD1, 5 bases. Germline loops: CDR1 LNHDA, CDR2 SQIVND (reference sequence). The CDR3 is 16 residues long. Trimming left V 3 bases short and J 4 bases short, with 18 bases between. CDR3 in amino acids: CASSIEGSPAGYGYTF. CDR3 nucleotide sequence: TGTGCCAGTAGTATTGAGGGGTCTCCGGCGGGCTATGGCTACACCTTC.

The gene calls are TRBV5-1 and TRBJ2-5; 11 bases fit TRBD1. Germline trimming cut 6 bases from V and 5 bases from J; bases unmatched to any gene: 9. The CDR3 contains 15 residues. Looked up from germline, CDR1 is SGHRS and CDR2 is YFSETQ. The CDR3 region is CASTGTGTGGETQYF. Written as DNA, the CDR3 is TGCGCCAGCACCGGGACCGGGACAGGGGGTGAGACCCAGTACTTC.

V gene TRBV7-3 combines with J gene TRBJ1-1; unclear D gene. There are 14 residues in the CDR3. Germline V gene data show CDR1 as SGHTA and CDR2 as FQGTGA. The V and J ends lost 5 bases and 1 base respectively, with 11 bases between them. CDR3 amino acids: CASSLNPGNTEAFF. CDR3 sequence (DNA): TGTGCCAGCAGCCTAAACCCTGGGAACACTGAAGCTTTCTTT.

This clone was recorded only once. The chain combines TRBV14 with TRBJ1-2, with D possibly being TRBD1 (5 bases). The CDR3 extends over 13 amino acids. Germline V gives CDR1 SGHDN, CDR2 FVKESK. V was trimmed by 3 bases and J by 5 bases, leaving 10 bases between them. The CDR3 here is CASSHGHGYGYTF. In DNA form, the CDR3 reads TGTGCCAGCAGCCACGGACACGGGTATGGCTACACCTTC.

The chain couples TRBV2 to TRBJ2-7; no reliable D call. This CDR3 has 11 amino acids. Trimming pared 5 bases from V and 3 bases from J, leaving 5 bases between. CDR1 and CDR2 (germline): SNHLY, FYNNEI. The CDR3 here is CASSNYYEQYF. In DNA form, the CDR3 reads TGTGCCAGCAGTAATTACTACGAGCAGTACTTC. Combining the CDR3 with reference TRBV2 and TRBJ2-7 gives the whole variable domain EPEVTQTPSHQVTQMGQEVILRCVPISNHLYFYWYRQILGQKVEFLVSFYNNEISEKSEIFDDQFSVERPDGSNFTLKIRSTKLEDSAMYFCASSNYYEQYFGPGTRLTVT.

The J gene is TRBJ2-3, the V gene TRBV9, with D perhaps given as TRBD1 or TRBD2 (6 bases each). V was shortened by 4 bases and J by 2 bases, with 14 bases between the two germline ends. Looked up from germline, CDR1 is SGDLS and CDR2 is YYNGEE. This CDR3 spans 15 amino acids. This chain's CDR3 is CASSSVGGVTDTQYF. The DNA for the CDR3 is TGTGCCAGCAGCTCCGTCGGGGGCGTCACAGATACGCAGTATTTT.

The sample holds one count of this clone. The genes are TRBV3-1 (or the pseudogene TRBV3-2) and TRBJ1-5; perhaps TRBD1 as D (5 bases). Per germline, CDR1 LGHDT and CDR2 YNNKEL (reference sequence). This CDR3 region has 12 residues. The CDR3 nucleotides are TGTGCGGAGGGACGGACTAATCAGCCCCAGCATTTT. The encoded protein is CAEGRTNQPQHF.

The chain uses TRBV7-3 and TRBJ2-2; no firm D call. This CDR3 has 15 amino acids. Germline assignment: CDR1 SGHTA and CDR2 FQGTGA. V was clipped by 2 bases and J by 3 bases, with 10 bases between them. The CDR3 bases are TGTGCCAGCAGCTTACTGGGCCGAGACACCGGGGAGCTGTTTTTT. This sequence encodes CASSLLGRDTGELFF.

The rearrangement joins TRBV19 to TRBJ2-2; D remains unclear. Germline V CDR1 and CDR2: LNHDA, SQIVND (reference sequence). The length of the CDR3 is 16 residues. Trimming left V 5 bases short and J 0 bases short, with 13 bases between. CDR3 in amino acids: CASSGSHVPNTGELFF. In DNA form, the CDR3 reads TGTGCCAGTAGTGGATCACACGTACCGAACACCGGGGAGCTGTTTTTT.

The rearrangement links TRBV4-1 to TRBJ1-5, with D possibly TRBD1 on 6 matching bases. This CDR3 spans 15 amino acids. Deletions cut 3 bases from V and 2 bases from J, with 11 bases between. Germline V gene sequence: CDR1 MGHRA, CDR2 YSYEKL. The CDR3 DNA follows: TGCGCCAGCAGCCACCACAGGGAGGGCAATCAGCCCCAGCATTTT. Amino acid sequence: CASSHHREGNQPQHF.